Listed here are 7 T cell receptor beta chains from one sample, sequenced in a study of long-term antiretroviral therapy in people with HIV. They ran version v3.0 of the immunoSEQ assay at survey level. Repertoires were generated with immunoSEQ multiplex PCR, while TCRdb's copy carries only in-frame clones and drops some. Among roughly 12,000 clones listed, approximately 82% were seen once. Sequenced material: unsorted PBMCs, taken 1.2 years after starting antiretroviral therapy. The receptors here all came from a man aged 35-49 years with HIV.

This clone was seen only a few times. The chain combines TRBV10-1 with TRBJ2-1, with 10 bases fitting TRBD1. This CDR3 comprises 14 residues. The junction had 7 bases not matched to a gene; V was cut back by 7 bases and J by 7 bases. Germline values: CDR1 WNHNN, CDR2 SYGVQD (reference sequence). The CDR3 is CASNKGQGLNEQFF. DNA of the CDR3: TGCGCCAGCAATAAGGGACAGGGGTTAAATGAGCAGTTCTTC.

The chain is built from TRBV10-3 and TRBJ1-1, with D tentatively TRBD1 (6 bases). Germline V gene data show CDR1 as ENHRY and CDR2 as SYGVKD. V was trimmed by 5 bases and J by 4 bases, leaving 14 bases between them. CDR3 length: 14 residues. CDR3 in amino acids: CAISPRTEGTEAFF. CDR3 coding DNA: TGTGCCATCAGTCCACGGACAGAGGGCACTGAAGCTTTCTTT.

The chain's CDR3 is CASRGRDKNTEAFF. CDR3 DNA sequence: TGTGCCAGCAGGGGCCGGGACAAGAACACTGAAGCTTTCTTT. The chain carries TRBV27 and TRBJ1-1, with D maybe TRBD1 (6 bases). The CDR3 is made up of 14 amino acids. V was shortened by 6 bases and J by 1 base, with 12 bases between the two germline ends. CDR1 and CDR2 (germline): MNHEY, SMNVEV (reference sequence).

This clone appeared once. V is TRBV27 and J is TRBJ2-3, with TRBD1 as a possible D gene (7 bases). Germline loops: CDR1 MNHEY, CDR2 SMNVEV (reference sequence). Between the trimmed V and J ends, which lost 0 bases and 6 bases, there was a span of 13 bases. This CDR3 has 15 residues. CDR3 DNA: TGTGCCAGCAGTTTATCGCCGACAGGGACTGATACGCAGTATTTT. Translation gives CASSLSPTGTDTQYF.

The chain links TRBV5-4 to TRBJ2-3; D remains ambiguous. The ends were cut back, 2 bases at V and 5 bases at J, with 12 bases in the middle. The CDR3 consists of 14 residues. CDR1 is SGHNT, CDR2 YYREEE, per germline (reference sequence). The CDR3 spells CASSLWGFRDTQYF. Here the CDR3 DNA reads TGTGCCAGCAGCTTATGGGGTTTCAGAGATACGCAGTATTTT.

This chain joins TRBV4-3 and TRBJ1-1, with D perhaps TRBD1 (6 bases). CDR1 is LGHNA and CDR2 is YSLEER in the germline V gene. The V and J ends lost 0 bases and 1 base respectively, with 18 bases between them. CDR3 length: 18 residues. The CDR3 protein is CASSQEYLQGGQNTEAFF. The CDR3 nucleotides read TGCGCCAGCAGCCAAGAATACCTCCAAGGGGGACAGAACACTGAAGCTTTCTTT.

V usage is TRBV30 and J usage is TRBJ1-3; D call uncertain. V lost 3 bases and J 0 bases, leaving 6 bases between the germline ends. Per germline, CDR1 GTSNPN and CDR2 SVGIG (reference sequence). The CDR3 runs 13 residues. Here the CDR3 reads CAWSPNSGNTIYF. Written as DNA, the CDR3 is TGTGCCTGGAGCCCGAACTCTGGAAACACCATATATTTT.